This paragraph covers one T cell receptor (beta chain) sequence. Its cognate antigen has yet to be identified. No per-base quality is available; no much larger clone lies one base away. Ficoll-Paque density gradient centrifugation was the method used to isolate PBMCs. From the germline V gene, CDR1 is MNHEY and CDR2 is SVGEGT. The cysteine opens and the phenylalanine closes a CDR3 of 14 amino acids. The DNA shown is the 42-base CDR3, in frame from base 1. V and J are truncated by 0 bases and 4 bases respectively, leaving an intervening sequence of 7 bases. The sample comes from a study of T-cell memory formation after mild COVID-19 (dated by TCRdb to the early 2020s). About the investigation overall: TCR sequence clusters from the two donors were found to be largely donor specific. In two donors, T-cell clones that expanded and contracted after mild COVID-19 were tracked by sequencing TCRalpha and TCRbeta repertoires over time. Two young, previously healthy adult volunteers made up the cohort, one male and one female.

The sequencer listed for this sample is Illumina NovaSeq 6000. TCRalpha and TCRbeta cDNA libraries were built by 5'RACE with constant-segment primers, adding sample barcodes and unique molecular identifiers. Trizol reagent was used to extract RNA from every sample. Amplification of the libraries took two PCR steps, and the second step added a second sample barcode plus Illumina TruSeq adapters. The libraries were sequenced on an Illumina NovaSeq using 2 x 150 bp paired-end reads. As for the authors' bioinformatics: With migec v1.2.7, reads were demultiplexed and then collapsed into UMI-guided consensus sequences. With mixcr v2.1.11, UMI consensuses were aligned to TRA and TRB V and J templates and assembled into clonotypes. A clonotype was counted as expanded or contracted only if both edgeR and NoisET called the change significant, with noise models trained on biological replicates. For edgeR calls, the thresholds were a false discovery rate-adjusted p below 0.01 and a log2 fold-change of 1. As an exploratory analysis of dynamics, max-normalized trajectories of the 1000 most abundant clonotypes were examined by PCA with hierarchical clustering. Separately sequenced CD4+ and CD8+ repertoires were used to assign a CD4 or CD8 phenotype to each responding clone. TCRdb reworked the public reads: Q25 trimming with fastp, MiXCR clone assembly, productive beta chains retained. Under each unique CDR3 protein, matching rows form one entry showing the most common genes and DNA. The V and J calls and clone size come from TCRdb's table, not from the authors' own analysis. The sample includes about 470,000 distinct CDR3 sequences, with around 25% observed a single time. In total, the top ten clones hold roughly an eighth of the sample.

The full study reports these points: Some responding clones were detected in pre-infection memory, suggesting pre-existing cross-reactive memory T cells joined the SARS-CoV-2 response. Balanced CD4/CD8 phenotypes were observed for clones contracting from day 15 to 85, whereas a bias towards CD4+ was observed for a second wave of clones expanding from day 15 to 37. The second-wave clones that peaked on day 37 were not confirmed to be SARS-CoV-2 specific. Contracting CD4+ clones were located mainly in the CM and EM memory subsets, whereas CD8+ clones were found to be enriched in EMRA. The study covered only two mild cases, and larger cohorts including severe cases with pre-infection samples were considered necessary.

This chain joins TRBV6-2 or TRBV6-3 to TRBJ1-5, with the D gene call left open. The sample taken for sequencing was PBMCs or a T cell subset sorted from them (not recorded which). This TCR was recovered from an adult woman who had mild COVID-19 (a few samples of this study predate the infection). The sample titles of this study are shuffled in the database, so cell type and time point are left out; the donor was told from shared clones. The sequenced DNA is TGTGCCAGCAGTTACTCGGACGCAAATCAGCCCCAGCATTTT. Translated, this gives CASSYSDANQPQHF.